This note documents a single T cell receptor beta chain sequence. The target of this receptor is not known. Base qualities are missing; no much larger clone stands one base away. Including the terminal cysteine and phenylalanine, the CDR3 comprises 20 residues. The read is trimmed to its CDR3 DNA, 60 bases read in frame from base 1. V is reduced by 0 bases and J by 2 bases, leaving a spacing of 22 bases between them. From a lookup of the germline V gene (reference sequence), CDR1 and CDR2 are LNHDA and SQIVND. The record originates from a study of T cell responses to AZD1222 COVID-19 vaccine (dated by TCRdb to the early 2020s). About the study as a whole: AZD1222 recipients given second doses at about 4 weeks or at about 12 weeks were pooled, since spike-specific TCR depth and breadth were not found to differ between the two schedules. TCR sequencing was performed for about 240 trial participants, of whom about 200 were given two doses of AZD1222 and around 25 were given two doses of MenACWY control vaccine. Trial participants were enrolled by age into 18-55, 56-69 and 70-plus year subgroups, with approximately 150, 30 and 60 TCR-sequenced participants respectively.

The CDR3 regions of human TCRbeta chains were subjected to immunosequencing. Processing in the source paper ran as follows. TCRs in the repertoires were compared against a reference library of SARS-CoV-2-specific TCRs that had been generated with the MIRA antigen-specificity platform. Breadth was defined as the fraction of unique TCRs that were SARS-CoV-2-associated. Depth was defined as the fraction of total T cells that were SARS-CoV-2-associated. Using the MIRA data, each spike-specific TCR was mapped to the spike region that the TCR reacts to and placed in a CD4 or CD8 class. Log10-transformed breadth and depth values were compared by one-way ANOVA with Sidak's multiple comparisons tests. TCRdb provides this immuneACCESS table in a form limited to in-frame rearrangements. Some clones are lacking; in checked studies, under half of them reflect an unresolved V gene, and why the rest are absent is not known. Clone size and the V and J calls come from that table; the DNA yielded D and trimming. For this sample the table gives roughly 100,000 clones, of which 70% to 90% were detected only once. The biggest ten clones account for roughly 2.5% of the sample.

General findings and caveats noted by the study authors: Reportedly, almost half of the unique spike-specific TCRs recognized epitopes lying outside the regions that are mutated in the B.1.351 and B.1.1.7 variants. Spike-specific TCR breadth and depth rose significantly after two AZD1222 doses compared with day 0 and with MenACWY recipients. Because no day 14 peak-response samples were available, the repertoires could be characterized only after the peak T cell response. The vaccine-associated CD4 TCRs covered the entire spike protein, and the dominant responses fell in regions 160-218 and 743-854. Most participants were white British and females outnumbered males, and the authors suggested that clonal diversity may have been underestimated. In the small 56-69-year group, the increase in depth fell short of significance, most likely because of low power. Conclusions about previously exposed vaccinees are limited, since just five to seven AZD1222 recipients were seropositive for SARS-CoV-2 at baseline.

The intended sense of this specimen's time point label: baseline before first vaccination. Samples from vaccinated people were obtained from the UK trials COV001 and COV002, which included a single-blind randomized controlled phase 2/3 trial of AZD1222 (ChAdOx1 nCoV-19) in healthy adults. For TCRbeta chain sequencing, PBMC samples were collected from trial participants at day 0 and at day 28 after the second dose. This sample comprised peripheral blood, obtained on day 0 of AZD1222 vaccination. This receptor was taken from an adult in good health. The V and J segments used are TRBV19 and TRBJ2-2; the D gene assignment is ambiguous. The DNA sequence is TGTGCCAGTAGTATAGAGGCCAGGCGACCGGACGTAGTAAACACCGGGGAGCTGTTTTTT. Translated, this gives CASSIEARRPDVVNTGELFF. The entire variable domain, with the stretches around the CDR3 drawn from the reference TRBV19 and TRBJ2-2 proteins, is DGGITQSPKYLFRKEGQNVTLSCEQNLNHDAMYWYRQDPGQGLRLIYYSQIVNDFQKGDIAEGYSVSREKKESFPLTVTSAQKNPTAFYLCASSIEARRPDVVNTGELFFGEGSRLTVL.